What follows describes a single TCR beta chain. What it binds is unknown. This entry is derived from a study of vaccination effects on CD4 cells after COVID-19. Study summary: The median interval between the second dose and post-vaccine sampling was 72 days.

CD4+ T cells specific for antigen were expanded with viral peptide pools by the ViraFEST assay before sequencing. The culture ran for 9 to 11 days, and then CD4+ T cells were isolated. According to PCR results, the person was infected with SARS-CoV-2 between March and December 2020. The cohort was immunized with two doses of either the BNT162b2 or mRNA-1273 vaccine. Wells containing 1.5 million to 2.5 million PBMC each were cultured with roughly 10 IU/ml IL-2 and 7.5 to 10 ug/ml peptides. Profiling relied on immunoSEQ multiplex PCR, and the TCRdb table lists in-frame clones only, not all of them. The repertoire has some 15,000 clones, around 80% of them found once; the top ten carry around a sixth. V was pared by 3 bases and J by 4 bases, with 13 bases between. The germline V gene has CDR1 SGHTA and CDR2 FQGNSA. CDR3 length: 14 amino acids. Study observations and caveats: By a late point after vaccination, infection- and vaccine-induced clones had shrunk markedly through clonal contraction.

The receptor was isolated from a human donor who had a prior SARS-CoV-2 infection. The material was CD4+ T cells from PBMCs cultured with SARS-CoV-2 spike peptides, obtained after COVID-19 vaccination. The V gene is TRBV7-2, the J gene TRBJ2-7, with D perhaps assigned TRBD1 or TRBD2 (5 bases each). The CDR3 spells CASSFRGDPYEQYF. In DNA, the CDR3 is TGTGCCAGCAGCTTTAGGGGAGATCCTTACGAGCAGTACTTC.